The T cell receptor beta chain described here comes from a study of cytotoxic CD8 clonotypes in ibrutinib-treated CLL. The V and J ends lost 2 bases and 2 bases, in that order; junction bases with no gene match: 0. Germline CDR1 is SGDLS and CDR2 is YYNGEE. The CDR3 runs to 14 residues. Whole-study findings and limits: A rise in clonality was seen at ibrutinib response, and a fall back toward baseline was seen at progression. Once treatment began, public clonotypes, which were uncommon, contracted or stayed stable.

Profiling relied on immunoSEQ multiplex PCR, and the TCRdb table lists in-frame clones only, not all of them. The sample carries 250,000 to 350,000 clones, 70% to 80% recorded once. Concerning this clone itself: Its antigen is currently unknown.

This specimen was PBMCs, taken at disease progression, from a patient treated with ibrutinib. The clonotype originates from a human donor with chronic lymphocytic leukemia. The chain is built from TRBV9 and TRBJ2-7; 11 bases agree with TRBD2. This CDR3 is CASSVTSGTYEQYF. The CDR3, as DNA: TGTGCCAGCAGCGTGACTAGCGGGACCTACGAGCAGTACTTC.